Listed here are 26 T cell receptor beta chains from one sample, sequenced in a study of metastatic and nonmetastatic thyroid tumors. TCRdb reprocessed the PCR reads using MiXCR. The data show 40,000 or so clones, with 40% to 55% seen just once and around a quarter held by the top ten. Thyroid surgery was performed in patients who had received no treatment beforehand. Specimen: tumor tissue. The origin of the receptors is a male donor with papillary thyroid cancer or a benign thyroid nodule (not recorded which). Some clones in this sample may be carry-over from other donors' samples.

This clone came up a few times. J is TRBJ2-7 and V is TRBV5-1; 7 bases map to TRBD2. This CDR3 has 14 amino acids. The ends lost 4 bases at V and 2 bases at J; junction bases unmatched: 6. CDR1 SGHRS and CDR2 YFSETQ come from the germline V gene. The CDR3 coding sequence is TGCGCCAGCAGCGGGGGGGACCACACCTACGAGCAGTACTTC. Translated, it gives CASSGGDHTYEQYF.

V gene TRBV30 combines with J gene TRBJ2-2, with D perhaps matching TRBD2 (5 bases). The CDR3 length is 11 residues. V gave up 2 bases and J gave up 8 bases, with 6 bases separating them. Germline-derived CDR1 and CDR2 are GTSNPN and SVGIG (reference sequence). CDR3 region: CAWSWEGELFF. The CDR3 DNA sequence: TGTGCCTGGAGTTGGGAGGGGGAGCTGTTTTTT. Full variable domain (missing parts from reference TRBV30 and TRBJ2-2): SQTIHQWPATLVQPVGSPLSLECTVEGTSNPNLYWYRQAAGRGLQLLFYSVGIGQISSEVPQNLSASRPQDRQFILSSKKLLLSDSGFYLCAWSWEGELFFGEGSRLTVL.

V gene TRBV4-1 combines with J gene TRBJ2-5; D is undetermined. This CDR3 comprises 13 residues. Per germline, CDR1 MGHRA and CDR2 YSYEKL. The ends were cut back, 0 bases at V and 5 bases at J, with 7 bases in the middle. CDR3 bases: TGCGCCAGCAGCCAAGATCAATCCGAGACCCAGTACTTC. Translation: CASSQDQSETQYF.

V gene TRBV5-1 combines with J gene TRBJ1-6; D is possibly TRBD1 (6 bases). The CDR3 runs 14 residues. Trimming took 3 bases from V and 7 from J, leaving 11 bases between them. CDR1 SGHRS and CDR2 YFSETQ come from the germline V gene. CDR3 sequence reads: CASSWGPPNSPLHF. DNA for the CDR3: TGCGCCAGCAGCTGGGGGCCGCCAAATTCACCCCTCCACTTT.

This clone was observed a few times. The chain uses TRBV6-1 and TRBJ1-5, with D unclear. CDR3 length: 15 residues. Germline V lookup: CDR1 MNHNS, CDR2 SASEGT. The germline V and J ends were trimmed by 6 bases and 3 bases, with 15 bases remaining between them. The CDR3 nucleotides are TGTGCCAGCAGACCGAGCGGGGTTATCAATCAGCCCCAGCATTTT. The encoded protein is CASRPSGVINQPQHF.

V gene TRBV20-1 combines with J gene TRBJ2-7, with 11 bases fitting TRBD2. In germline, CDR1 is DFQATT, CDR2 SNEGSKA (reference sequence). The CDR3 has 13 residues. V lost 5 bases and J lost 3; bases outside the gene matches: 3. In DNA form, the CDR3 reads TGCAGTGCTGACGGGACTAGCGGCTACGAGCAGTACTTC. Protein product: CSADGTSGYEQYF.

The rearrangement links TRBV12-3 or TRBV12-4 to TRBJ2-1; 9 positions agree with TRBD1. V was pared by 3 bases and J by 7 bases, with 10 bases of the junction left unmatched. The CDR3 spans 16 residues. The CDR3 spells CASSFGQGSFLNEQFF. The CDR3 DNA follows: TGTGCCAGCAGTTTCGGACAGGGGAGTTTTTTGAATGAGCAGTTCTTC.

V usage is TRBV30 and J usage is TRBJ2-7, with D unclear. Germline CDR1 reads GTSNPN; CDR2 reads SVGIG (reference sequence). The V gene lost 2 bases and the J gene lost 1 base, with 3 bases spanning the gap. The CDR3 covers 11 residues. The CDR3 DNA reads TGTGCCTGGAGTCTGTCCTACGAGCAGTACTTC. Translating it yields CAWSLSYEQYF.

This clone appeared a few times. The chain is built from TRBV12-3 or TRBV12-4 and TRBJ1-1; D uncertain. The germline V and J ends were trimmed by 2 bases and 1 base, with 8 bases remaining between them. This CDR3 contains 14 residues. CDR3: CASSLRPANTEAFF. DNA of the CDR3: TGTGCCAGCAGTTTACGGCCTGCGAACACTGAAGCTTTCTTT.

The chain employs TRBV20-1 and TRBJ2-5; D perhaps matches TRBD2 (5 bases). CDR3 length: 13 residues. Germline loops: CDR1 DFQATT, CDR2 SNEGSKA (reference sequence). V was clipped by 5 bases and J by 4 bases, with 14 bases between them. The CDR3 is CSAGVPSGETQYF. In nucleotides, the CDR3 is TGCAGTGCTGGGGTTCCAAGCGGAGAGACCCAGTACTTC.

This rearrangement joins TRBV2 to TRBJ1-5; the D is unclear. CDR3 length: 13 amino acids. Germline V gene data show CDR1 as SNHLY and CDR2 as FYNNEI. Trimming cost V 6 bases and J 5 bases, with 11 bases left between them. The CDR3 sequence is CASRTTPYQPQHF. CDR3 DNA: TGTGCCAGCAGAACCACCCCCTATCAGCCCCAGCATTTT.

This chain's CDR3 is CASSPIVGGRIYEQYF. The DNA of the CDR3 is TGTGCCAGCAGTCCCATAGTCGGGGGACGAATCTACGAGCAGTACTTC. The V and J genes are TRBV28 and TRBJ2-7, with D tentatively TRBD2 (6 bases). Germline V gene sequence: CDR1 MDHEN, CDR2 SYDVKM. Trimming removed 5 bases at V and 3 bases at J, with 20 bases between. The CDR3 is 16 residues long. Together with reference TRBV28 and TRBJ2-7, the CDR3 gives the full variable domain: DVKVTQSSRYLVKRTGEKVFLECVQDMDHENMFWYRQDPGLGLRLIYFSYDVKMKEKGDIPEGYSVSREKKERFSLILESASTNQTSMYLCASSPIVGGRIYEQYFGPGTRLTVT.

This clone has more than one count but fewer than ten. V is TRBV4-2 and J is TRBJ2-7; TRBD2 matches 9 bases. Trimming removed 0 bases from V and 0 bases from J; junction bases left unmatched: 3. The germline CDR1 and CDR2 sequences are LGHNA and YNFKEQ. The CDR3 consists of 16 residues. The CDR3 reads CASSQDDSGSSYEQYF. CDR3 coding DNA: TGTGCCAGCAGCCAAGATGATAGCGGGAGCTCCTACGAGCAGTACTTC.

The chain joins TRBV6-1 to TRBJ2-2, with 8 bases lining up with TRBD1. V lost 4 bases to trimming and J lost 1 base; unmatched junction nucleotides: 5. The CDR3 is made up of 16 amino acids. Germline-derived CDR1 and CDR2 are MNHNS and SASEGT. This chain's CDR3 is CASSGWTGLNTGELFF. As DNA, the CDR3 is TGTGCCAGCAGTGGATGGACAGGGCTGAACACCGGGGAGCTGTTTTTT.

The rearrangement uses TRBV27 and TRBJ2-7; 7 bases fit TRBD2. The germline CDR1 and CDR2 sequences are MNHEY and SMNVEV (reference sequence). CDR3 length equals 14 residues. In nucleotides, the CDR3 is TGTGCTTCCGGACCTTGGGGCGGGAGCGGTGAGCAGTACTTC. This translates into CASGPWGGSGEQYF.

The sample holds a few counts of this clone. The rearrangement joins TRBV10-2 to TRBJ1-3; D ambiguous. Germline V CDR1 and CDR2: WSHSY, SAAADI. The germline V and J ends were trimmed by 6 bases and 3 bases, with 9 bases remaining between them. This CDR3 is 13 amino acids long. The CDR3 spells CASRAGGGNTIYF. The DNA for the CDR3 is TGCGCCAGCAGGGCTGGAGGTGGAAACACCATATATTTT.

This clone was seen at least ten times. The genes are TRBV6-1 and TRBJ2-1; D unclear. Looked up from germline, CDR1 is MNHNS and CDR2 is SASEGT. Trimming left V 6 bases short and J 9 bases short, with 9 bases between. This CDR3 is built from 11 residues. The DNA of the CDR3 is TGTGCCAGCAGGTTCGGCCTTGAGCAGTTCTTC. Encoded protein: CASRFGLEQFF.

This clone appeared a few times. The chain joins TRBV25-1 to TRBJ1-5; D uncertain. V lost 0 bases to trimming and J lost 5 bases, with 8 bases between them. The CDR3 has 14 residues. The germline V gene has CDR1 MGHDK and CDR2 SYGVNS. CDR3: CASSEYTSYQPQHF. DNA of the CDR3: TGTGCCAGCAGTGAATATACCAGTTATCAGCCCCAGCATTTT. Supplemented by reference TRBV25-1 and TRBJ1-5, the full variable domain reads EADIYQTPRYLVIGTGKKITLECSQTMGHDKMYWYQQDPGMELHLIHYSYGVNSTEKGDLSSESTVSRIRTEHFPLTLESARPSHTSQYLCASSEYTSYQPQHFGDGTRLSIL.

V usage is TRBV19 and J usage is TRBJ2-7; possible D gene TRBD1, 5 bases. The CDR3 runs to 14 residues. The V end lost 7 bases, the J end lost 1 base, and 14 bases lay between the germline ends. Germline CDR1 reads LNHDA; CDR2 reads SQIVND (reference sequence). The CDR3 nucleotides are TGTGCCAGTACCAACGAGGCAGGGTCCTACGAGCAGTACTTC. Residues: CASTNEAGSYEQYF.

The CDR3, as DNA: TGCGCCAGCAGCTTGAACGTTGACTCCTACAATGAGCAGTTCTTC. Protein sequence: CASSLNVDSYNEQFF. The chain couples TRBV5-1 to TRBJ2-1; unclear D gene. Trimming stripped 1 base from V and 0 bases from J, with 8 bases between. The CDR3 sequence is 15 residues long. Per germline, CDR1 SGHRS and CDR2 YFSETQ.

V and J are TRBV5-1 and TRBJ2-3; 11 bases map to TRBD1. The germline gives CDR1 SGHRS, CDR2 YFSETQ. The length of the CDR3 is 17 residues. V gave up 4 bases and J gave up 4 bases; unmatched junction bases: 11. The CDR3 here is CASSRNSGQGASDTQYF. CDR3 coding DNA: TGCGCCAGCAGCAGAAACTCCGGACAGGGGGCGTCAGATACGCAGTATTTT.

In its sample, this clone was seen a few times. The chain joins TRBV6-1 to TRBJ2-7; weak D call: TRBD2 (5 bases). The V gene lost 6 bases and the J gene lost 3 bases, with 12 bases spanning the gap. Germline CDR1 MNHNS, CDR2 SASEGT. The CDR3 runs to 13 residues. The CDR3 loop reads CASSSGNGYEQYF. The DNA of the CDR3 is TGTGCCAGCAGCTCGGGAAACGGCTACGAGCAGTACTTC.

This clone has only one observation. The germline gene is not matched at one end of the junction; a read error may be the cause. CDR3 nucleotides: TGCACCAGCAGCTCGTGGACTAGCGGGAGCACAGATACGCAGTATTTT. Translated: CTSSSWTSGSTDTQYF. The chain links TRBV5-1 to TRBJ2-3; 11 nucleotides align to TRBD2. Germline-derived CDR1 and CDR2 are SGHRS and YFSETQ. CDR3 length: 16 amino acids.

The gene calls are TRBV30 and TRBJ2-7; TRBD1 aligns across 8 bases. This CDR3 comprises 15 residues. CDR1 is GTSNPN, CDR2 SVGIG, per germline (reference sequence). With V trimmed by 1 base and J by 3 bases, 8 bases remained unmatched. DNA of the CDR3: TGTGCCTGGAGTGATTCGTGGACAGGGAACTACGAGCAGTACTTC. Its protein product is CAWSDSWTGNYEQYF.

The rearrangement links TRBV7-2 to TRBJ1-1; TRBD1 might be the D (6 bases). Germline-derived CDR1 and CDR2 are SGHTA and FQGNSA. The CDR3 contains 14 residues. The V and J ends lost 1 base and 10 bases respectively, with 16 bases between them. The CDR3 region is CASSLGGQGLSAFF. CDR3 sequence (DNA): TGTGCCAGCAGCTTAGGGGGGCAGGGTTTGTCAGCTTTCTTT.

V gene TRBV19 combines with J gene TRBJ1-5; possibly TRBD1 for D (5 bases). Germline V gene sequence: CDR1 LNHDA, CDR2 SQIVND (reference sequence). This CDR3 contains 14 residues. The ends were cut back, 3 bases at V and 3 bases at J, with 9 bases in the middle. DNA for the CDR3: TGTGCCAGTAGTATTCTGACAGTCAATCAGCCCCAGCATTTT. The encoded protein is CASSILTVNQPQHF.